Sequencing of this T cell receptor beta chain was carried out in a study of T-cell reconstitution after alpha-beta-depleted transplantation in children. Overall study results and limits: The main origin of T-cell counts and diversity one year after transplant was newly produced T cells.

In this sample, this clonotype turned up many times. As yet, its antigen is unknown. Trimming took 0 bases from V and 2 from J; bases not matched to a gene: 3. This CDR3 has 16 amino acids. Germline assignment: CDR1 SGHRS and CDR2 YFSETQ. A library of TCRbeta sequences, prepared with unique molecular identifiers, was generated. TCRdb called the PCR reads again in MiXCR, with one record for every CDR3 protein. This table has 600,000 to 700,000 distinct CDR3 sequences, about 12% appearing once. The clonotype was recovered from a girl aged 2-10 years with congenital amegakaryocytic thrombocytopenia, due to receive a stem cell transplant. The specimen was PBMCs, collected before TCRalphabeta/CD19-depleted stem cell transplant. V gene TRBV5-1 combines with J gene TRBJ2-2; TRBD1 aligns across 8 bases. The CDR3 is CASSLARGPNTGELFF. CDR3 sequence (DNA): TGCGCCAGCAGCTTGGCCAGGGGGCCCAACACCGGGGAGCTGTTTTTT.